This T cell receptor beta chain was documented in a study of cytomegalovirus exposure and HLA in healthy donors. Overall study context: Researchers previously reported finding just under 120 million unique TCR beta sequences from roughly 170 million T cells. Findings and limits, study-wide: Earlier results showed most TCR beta V segments being productive about 87% or about 30% of the time.

Regarding this clone: Its antigen is unknown.

The V gene end was trimmed by 5 bases and the J gene end by 5 bases; junction bases not matched to a gene: 6. CDR1 is MNHEY and CDR2 is SMNVEV in the germline V gene (reference sequence). The CDR3 length is 14 residues. The PCR had 60 Vbeta and 13 Jbeta primers. TCRdb's table, derived via immunoSEQ multiplex PCR, lists solely in-frame clones and lacks some. The repertoire holds some 90,000 clones, with 60% to 75% as singletons. The clonotype was recovered from a woman in her 70s in good health and CMV-seropositive. Sequencing was done on a sample of PBMCs. This chain links TRBV27 with TRBJ2-7; 10 bases are shared with TRBD1. For the CDR3, the DNA is TGTGCCAGCAGTAAGACAGGGGGCCTCAACGAGCAGTACTTC. Amino acid sequence: CASSKTGGLNEQYF.